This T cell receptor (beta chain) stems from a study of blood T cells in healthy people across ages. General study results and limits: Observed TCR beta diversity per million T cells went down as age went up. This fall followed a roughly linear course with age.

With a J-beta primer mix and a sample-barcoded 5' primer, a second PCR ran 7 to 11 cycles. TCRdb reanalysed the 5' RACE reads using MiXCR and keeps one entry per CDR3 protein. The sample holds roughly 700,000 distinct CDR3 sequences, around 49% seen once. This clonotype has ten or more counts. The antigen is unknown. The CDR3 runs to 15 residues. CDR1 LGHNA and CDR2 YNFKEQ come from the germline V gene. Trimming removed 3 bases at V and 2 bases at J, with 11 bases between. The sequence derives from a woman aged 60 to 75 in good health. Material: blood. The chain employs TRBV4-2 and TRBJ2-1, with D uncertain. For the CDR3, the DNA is TGTGCCAGCAGCCAGTATGGCGGAACCTACAATGAGCAGTTCTTC. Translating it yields CASSQYGGTYNEQFF.